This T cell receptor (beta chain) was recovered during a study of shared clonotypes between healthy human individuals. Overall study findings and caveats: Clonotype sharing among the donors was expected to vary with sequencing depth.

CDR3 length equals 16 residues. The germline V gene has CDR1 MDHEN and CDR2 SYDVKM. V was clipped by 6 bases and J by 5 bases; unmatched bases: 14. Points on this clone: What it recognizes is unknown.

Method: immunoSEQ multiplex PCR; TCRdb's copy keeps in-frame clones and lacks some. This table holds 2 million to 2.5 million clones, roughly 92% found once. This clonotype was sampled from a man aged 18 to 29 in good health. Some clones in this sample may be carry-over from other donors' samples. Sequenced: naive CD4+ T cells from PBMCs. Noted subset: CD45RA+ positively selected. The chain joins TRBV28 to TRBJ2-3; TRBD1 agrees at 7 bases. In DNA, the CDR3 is TGTGCCAGCAGCGCCAGAGGGACAGCGGATAAAGATACGCAGTATTTT. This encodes CASSARGTADKDTQYF.